A single sample is the source of the 8 T cell receptor beta chains below, sequenced in a study of Ad26.COV2.S vaccination and SARS-CoV-2 variants. Measured with immunoSEQ multiplex PCR; TCRdb has only the in-frame clones, and not every one. The sample has about 350,000 clones; 70% to 90% are singletons. Treatment noted: 15 to 20 received Ad26.COV2.S at low or high dose, single or two shots; about 5 received placebo; per-sample allocation not given. Day 63 after the first vaccine or placebo injection was the time point for sampling. The sample in question was peripheral blood, obtained in a trial of Ad26.COV2.S vaccine versus placebo. All receptors come from a person between 18 and 65 years old who received the Ad26.COV2.S COVID-19 vaccine or a placebo.

The rearrangement links TRBV28 to TRBJ2-7, with 9 bases lining up with TRBD1. The V segment lost 5 bases and the J segment 3 bases; nucleotides outside the gene matches: 5. Per germline, CDR1 MDHEN and CDR2 SYDVKM. The CDR3 extends over 14 amino acids. The CDR3 sequence: CASSTPTGGYEQYF. The CDR3 DNA sequence: TGTGCCAGCAGTACCCCGACAGGGGGCTACGAGCAGTACTTC.

V usage is TRBV25-1 and J usage is TRBJ2-2, with 9 bases aligning to TRBD1. V lost 8 bases, J lost 6 bases, and 4 bases stayed unmatched. The germline V gene encodes CDR1 MGHDK and CDR2 SYGVNS. The CDR3 has 13 residues. CDR3 protein: CASPGQGPGELFF. CDR3 coding DNA: TGTGCCAGCCCGGGACAGGGCCCCGGGGAGCTGTTTTTT.

Only a few counts were recorded for this clone. The CDR3 region has the DNA TGTGCCAGCAGTGAAGCAGGGCAGGGTCCCCAGCCCCAGCATTTT. Translating gives CASSEAGQGPQPQHF. The rearrangement uses TRBV6-1 and TRBJ1-5, with a possible D match to TRBD1 (5 bases). This CDR3 spans 15 amino acids. Germline CDR1 reads MNHNS; CDR2 reads SASEGT. V was cut by 0 bases and J by 7 bases, with 13 bases left in between.

There are a few counts of this clone. The chain uses TRBV4-3 and TRBJ2-2; D gene unclear. The CDR3 length is 14 residues. CDR1 and CDR2 (germline): LGHNA, YSLEER. Trimming took 0 bases from V and 6 from J, leaving 8 bases between them. CDR3 protein: CASSQEGPPGELFF. As DNA, the CDR3 is TGCGCCAGCAGCCAAGAAGGCCCGCCCGGGGAGCTGTTTTTT.

This chain joins TRBV5-1 and TRBJ2-2; 8 positions agree with TRBD2. This CDR3 has 16 amino acids. Unmatched junction bases numbered 3, after V lost 0 bases and J lost 2 bases. Germline CDR1 and CDR2: SGHRS and YFSETQ. CDR3 coding DNA: TGCGCCAGCAGCTTGGGAGTAGCGGGAAACACCGGGGAGCTGTTTTTT. Its protein is CASSLGVAGNTGELFF. Supplemented by reference TRBV5-1 and TRBJ2-2, the full variable domain reads KAGVTQTPRYLIKTRGQQVTLSCSPISGHRSVSWYQQTPGQGLQFLFEYFSETQRNKGNFPGRFSGRQFSNSRSEMNVSTLELGDSALYLCASSLGVAGNTGELFFGEGSRLTVL.

CDR3 loop: CASSTRTGTEKEKLFF. The CDR3 nucleotides are TGTGCCAGTAGCACACGAACCGGGACAGAAAAGGAAAAACTGTTTTTT. The V call is TRBV19, the J call TRBJ1-4, with TRBD1 matching over 7 bases. The CDR3 is 16 residues long. The V gene end was trimmed by 6 bases and the J gene end by 8 bases; junction bases not matched to a gene: 15. CDR1 is LNHDA, CDR2 SQIVND, per germline (reference sequence).

The sample holds a few counts of this clone. J is TRBJ1-2 and V is TRBV25-1; D may be TRBD1 (6 bases). Germline V CDR1 and CDR2: MGHDK, SYGVNS. V was clipped by 1 base and J by 10 bases, with 16 bases between them. The CDR3 runs to 14 residues. In DNA, the CDR3 is TGTGCCAGCAGTGAATTTGGGGACAAATCAGACTACACCTTC. Its protein is CASSEFGDKSDYTF.

V usage is TRBV7-9 and J usage is TRBJ1-6; 9 bases are a match to TRBD1. Germline-derived CDR1 and CDR2 are SEHNR and FQNEAQ (reference sequence). The CDR3 contains 16 residues. V was clipped by 5 bases and J by 9 bases; unmatched bases: 11. The CDR3 bases are TGTGCCAGCAGCCACGACAGGGGGACCGCATCTTCACCCCTCCACTTT. This sequence encodes CASSHDRGTASSPLHF.